This T cell receptor beta chain stems from a study of blood T cell dynamics during melanoma immunotherapy. The time point: week 3, after first cycle of checkpoint inhibitor. Concerning this clone: Relative to the germline gene, one junction end is altered; a read error may explain this.

Some clones are missing from TCRdb's copy, which holds only in-frame ones; the method was immunoSEQ multiplex PCR. The data contain fewer than 15,000 clones, 70% to 90% of them seen just once; the ten biggest clones take up around 7.8%. The sequence derives from a human donor with melanoma. The sequenced sample was blood, obtained from a patient treated with checkpoint blockade.

The DNA of the CDR3 is TGCGCCAGCAGTCAAGTTAGCGGACTAGGCTACACCTTC. Protein: CASSQVSGLGYTF. V and J are TRBV4-3 and TRBJ1-2, with D uncertain. The CDR3 totals 13 residues. CDR1 is LGHNA, CDR2 YSLEER, per germline.